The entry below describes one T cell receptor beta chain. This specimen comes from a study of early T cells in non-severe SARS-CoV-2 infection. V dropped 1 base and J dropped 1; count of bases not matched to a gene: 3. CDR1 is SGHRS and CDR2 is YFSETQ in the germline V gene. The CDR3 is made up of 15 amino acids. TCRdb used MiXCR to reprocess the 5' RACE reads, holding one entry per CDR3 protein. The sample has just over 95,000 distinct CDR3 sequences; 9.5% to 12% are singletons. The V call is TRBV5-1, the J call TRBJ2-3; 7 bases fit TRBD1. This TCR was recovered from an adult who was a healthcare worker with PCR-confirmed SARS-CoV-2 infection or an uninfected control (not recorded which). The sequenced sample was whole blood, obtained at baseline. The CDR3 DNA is TGCGCCAGCAGCTTGACAGGGGCTGGCACAGATACGCAGTATTTT. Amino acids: CASSLTGAGTDTQYF.